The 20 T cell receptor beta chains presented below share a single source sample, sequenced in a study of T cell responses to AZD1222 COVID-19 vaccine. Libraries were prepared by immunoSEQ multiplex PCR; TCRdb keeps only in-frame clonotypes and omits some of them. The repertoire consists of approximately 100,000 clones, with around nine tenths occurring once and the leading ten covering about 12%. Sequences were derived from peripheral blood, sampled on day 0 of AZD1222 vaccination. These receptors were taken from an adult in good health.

The chain's CDR3 is CATSLRGAGGGEQFF. CDR3 DNA: TGTGCCACCAGCTTAAGAGGAGCAGGGGGGGGTGAGCAGTTCTTC. The rearrangement links TRBV15 to TRBJ2-1; TRBD1 or TRBD2 may be the D gene (7 bases each). The germline CDR1 and CDR2 sequences are LNHNV and YYDKDF (reference sequence). Trimming removed 5 bases at V and 9 bases at J, with 20 bases between. This CDR3 region has 15 residues.

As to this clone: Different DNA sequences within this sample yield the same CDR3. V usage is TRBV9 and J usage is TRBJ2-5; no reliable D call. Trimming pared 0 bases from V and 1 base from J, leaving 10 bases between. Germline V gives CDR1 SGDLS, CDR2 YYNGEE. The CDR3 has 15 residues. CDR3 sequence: CASSVAPAPQETQYF. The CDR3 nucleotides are TGTGCCAGCAGCGTAGCCCCCGCCCCCCAAGAGACCCAGTACTTC.

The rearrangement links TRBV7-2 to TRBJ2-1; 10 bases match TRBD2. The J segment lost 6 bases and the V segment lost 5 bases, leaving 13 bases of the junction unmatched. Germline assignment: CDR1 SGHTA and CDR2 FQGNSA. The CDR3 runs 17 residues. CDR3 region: CASSPGSAGGPGNEQFF. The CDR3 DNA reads TGTGCCAGCAGCCCAGGTTCAGCGGGAGGGCCAGGCAATGAGCAGTTCTTC.

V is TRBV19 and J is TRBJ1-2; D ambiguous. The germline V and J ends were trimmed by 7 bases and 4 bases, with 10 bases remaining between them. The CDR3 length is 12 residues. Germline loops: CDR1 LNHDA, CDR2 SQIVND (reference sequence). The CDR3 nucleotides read TGTGCCAGTATGGGAGGGCGCTATGGCTACACCTTC. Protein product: CASMGGRYGYTF.

DNA for the CDR3: TGTGCCAGCAGTTCTGACGGGAGGGCCTTTGATACGCAGTATTTT. Protein: CASSSDGRAFDTQYF. This rearrangement joins TRBV27 to TRBJ2-3, with 8 bases fitting TRBD2. CDR1 is MNHEY, CDR2 SMNVEV, per germline (reference sequence). This CDR3 has 15 residues. Trimming at V came to 4 bases and at J to 6 bases, leaving 9 bases not matched to a gene.

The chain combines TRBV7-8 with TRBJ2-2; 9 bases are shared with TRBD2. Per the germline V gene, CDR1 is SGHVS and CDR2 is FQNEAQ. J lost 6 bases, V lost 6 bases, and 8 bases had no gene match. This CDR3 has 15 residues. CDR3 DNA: TGTGCCAGCAGTACTCGGGCTAGCGGGGCCGGGGAGCTGTTTTTT. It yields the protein CASSTRASGAGELFF.

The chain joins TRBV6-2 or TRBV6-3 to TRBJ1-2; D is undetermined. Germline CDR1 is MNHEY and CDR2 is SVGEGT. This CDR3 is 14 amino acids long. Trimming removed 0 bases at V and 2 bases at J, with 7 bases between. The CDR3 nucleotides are TGTGCCAGCAGTTACTCGATGGGGAACTATGGCTACACCTTC. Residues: CASSYSMGNYGYTF.

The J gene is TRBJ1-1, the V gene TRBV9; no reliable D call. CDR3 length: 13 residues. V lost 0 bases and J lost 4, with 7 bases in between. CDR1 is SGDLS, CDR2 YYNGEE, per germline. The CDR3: CASSVGQTTEAFF. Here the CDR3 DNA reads TGTGCCAGCAGCGTAGGGCAGACCACTGAAGCTTTCTTT.

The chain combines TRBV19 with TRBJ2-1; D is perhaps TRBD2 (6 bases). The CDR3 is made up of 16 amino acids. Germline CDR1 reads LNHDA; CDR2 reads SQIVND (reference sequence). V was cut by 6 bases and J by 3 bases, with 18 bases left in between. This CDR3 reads CASSDSGLPVYNEQFF. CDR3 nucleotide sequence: TGTGCCAGTAGCGACTCGGGACTTCCCGTCTACAATGAGCAGTTCTTC. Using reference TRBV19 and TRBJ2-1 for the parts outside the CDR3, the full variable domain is DGGITQSPKYLFRKEGQNVTLSCEQNLNHDAMYWYRQDPGQGLRLIYYSQIVNDFQKGDIAEGYSVSREKKESFPLTVTSAQKNPTAFYLCASSDSGLPVYNEQFFGPGTRLTVL.

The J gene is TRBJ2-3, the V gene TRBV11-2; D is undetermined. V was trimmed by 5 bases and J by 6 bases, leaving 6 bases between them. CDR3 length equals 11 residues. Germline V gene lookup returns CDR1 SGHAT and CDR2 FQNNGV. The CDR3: CASSPQDTQYF. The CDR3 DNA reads TGTGCCAGCAGCCCTCAGGATACGCAGTATTTT. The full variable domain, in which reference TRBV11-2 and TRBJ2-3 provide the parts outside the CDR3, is EAGVAQSPRYKIIEKRQSVAFWCNPISGHATLYWYQQILGQGPKLLIQFQNNGVVDDSQLPKDRFSAERLKGVDSTLKIQPAKLEDSAVYLCASSPQDTQYFGPGTRLTVL.

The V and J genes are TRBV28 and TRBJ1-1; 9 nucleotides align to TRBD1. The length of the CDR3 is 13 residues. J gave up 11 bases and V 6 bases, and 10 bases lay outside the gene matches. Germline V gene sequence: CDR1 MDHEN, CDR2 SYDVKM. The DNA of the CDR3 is TGTGCCAGCAGGGAGACAGGGGGGGATCCGGCTTTCTTT. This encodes CASRETGGDPAFF.

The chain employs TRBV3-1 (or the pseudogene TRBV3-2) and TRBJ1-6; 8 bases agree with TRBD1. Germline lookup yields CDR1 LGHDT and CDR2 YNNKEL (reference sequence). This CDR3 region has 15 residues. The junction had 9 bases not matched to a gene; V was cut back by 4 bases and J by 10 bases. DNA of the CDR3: TGTGCCAGCAGCCCCTACGGACAGGGAAACTCACCCCTCCACTTT. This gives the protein CASSPYGQGNSPLHF.

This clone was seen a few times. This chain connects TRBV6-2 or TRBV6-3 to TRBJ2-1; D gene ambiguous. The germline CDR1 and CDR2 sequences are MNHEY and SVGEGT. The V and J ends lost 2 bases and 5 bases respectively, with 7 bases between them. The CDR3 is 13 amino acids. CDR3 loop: CASSYAVNNEQFF. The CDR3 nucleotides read TGTGCCAGCAGTTACGCGGTAAACAATGAGCAGTTCTTC.

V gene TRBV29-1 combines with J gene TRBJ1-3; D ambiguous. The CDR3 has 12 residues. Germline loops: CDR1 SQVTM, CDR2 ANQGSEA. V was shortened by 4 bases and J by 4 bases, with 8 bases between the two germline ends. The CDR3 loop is CSVGEPGNTIYF. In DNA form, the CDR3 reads TGCAGCGTTGGGGAGCCCGGAAACACCATATATTTT.

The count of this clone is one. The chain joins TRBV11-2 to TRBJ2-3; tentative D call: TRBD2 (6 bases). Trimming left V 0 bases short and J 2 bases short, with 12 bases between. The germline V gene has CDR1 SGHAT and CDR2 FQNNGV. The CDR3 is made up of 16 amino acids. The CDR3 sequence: CASSLDREAFTDTQYF. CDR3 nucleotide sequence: TGTGCCAGCAGCTTAGATAGGGAGGCCTTCACAGATACGCAGTATTTT. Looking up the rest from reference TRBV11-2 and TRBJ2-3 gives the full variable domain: EAGVAQSPRYKIIEKRQSVAFWCNPISGHATLYWYQQILGQGPKLLIQFQNNGVVDDSQLPKDRFSAERLKGVDSTLKIQPAKLEDSAVYLCASSLDREAFTDTQYFGPGTRLTVL.

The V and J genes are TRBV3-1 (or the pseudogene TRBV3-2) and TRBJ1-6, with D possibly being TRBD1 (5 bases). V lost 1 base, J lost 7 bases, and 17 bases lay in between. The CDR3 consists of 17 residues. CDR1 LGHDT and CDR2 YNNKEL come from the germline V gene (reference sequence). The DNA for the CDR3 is TGTGCCAGCAGCCAAGTTCGGGGCCAGGGAACGAATTCACCCCTCCACTTT. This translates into CASSQVRGQGTNSPLHF.

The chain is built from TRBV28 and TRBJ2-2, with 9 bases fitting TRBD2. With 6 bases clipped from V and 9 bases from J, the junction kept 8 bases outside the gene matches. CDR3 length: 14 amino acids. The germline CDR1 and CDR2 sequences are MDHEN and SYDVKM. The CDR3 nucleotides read TGTGCCAGCAGCATCGGGACTAGCCCCCGGGAGCTGTTTTTT. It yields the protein CASSIGTSPRELFF.

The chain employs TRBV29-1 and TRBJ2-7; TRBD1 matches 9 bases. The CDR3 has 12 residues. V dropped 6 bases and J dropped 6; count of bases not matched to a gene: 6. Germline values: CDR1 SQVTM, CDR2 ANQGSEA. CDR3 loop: CSVSGTGREQYF. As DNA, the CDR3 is TGCAGCGTCTCCGGGACAGGGCGCGAGCAGTACTTC.

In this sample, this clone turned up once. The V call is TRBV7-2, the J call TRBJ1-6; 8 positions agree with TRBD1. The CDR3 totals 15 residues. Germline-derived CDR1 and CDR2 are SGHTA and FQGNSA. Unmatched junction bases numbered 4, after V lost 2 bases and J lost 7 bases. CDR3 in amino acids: CASSLNGQGNSPLHF. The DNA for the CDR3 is TGTGCCAGCAGCTTAAACGGACAGGGAAATTCACCCCTCCACTTT. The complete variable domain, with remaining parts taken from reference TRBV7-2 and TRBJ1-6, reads GAGVSQSPSNKVTEKGKDVELRCDPISGHTALYWYRQSLGQGLEFLIYFQGNSAPDKSGLPSDRFSAERTGGSVSTLTIQRTQQEDSAVYLCASSLNGQGNSPLHFGNGTRLTVT.

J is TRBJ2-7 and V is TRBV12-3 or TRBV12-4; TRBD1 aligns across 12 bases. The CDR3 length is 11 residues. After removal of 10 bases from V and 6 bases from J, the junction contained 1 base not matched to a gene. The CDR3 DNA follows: TGTGCCACGGGACAGGGGGCCGAGCAGTACTTC. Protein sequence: CATGQGAEQYF.